What follows describes a single T cell receptor beta chain. Germline CDR1 DFQATT, CDR2 SNEGSKA (reference sequence). J gave up 2 bases and V 3 bases, and 11 bases lay outside the gene matches. This CDR3 region has 16 residues. These data come from a study of control samples from healthy donors and cancer patients. Profiling relied on immunoSEQ multiplex PCR, and the TCRdb table lists in-frame clones only, not all of them. The sample shows about 80,000 clones, roughly 88% of them seen only once. Material: PBMCs. The source is a man in his sixties with head and neck cancer. This chain links TRBV20-1 with TRBJ2-3; 7 nucleotides match TRBD2. The CDR3 loop is CSASGGVGRLTDTQYF. CDR3 in DNA: TGCAGTGCTAGTGGGGGGGTCGGGCGGCTCACAGATACGCAGTATTTT.